Following are 3 T cell receptor beta chains from one sample sequenced in a study of cytomegalovirus exposure and HLA in healthy donors. The PCR made use of 60 Vbeta and 13 Jbeta primers. The method was immunoSEQ multiplex PCR; TCRdb's version includes in-frame clones alone and lacks a portion of them. The profile shows about 300,000 clones, 86% of them singletons. The material sequenced was PBMCs. The source is a man aged 35-49 years in good health and CMV-seropositive.

This clone was counted a single time. The V and J genes are TRBV4-1 and TRBJ2-7, with 15 bases fitting TRBD2. CDR1 and CDR2 from the germline V gene are MGHRA and YSYEKL. The V segment lost 2 bases and the J segment 7 bases; nucleotides outside the gene matches: 3. The CDR3 has 15 residues. This CDR3 reads CASSQLGLAGGEQYF. The CDR3 region has the DNA TGCGCCAGCAGCCAACTGGGACTAGCGGGAGGAGAGCAGTACTTC.

V is TRBV6-1 and J is TRBJ1-2, with a possible D match to TRBD1 (5 bases). CDR3 length: 14 residues. Germline V CDR1 and CDR2: MNHNS, SASEGT. Trimming took 0 bases from V and 8 from J, leaving 13 bases between them. CDR3 in amino acids: CASSEAQQGRGYTF. CDR3 in DNA: TGTGCCAGCAGTGAAGCTCAGCAGGGTCGGGGCTACACCTTC.

This clone was observed a single time. This chain connects TRBV6-1 to TRBJ1-1; possibly TRBD1 for D (6 bases). CDR3 length: 13 amino acids. The germline V and J ends were trimmed by 4 bases and 7 bases, with 13 bases remaining between them. Germline-derived CDR1 and CDR2 are MNHNS and SASEGT. The CDR3 loop is CASSGGGQFEAFF. CDR3 coding DNA: TGTGCCAGCAGTGGCGGCGGACAGTTTGAAGCTTTCTTT.